This T cell receptor (beta chain) stems from a study of blood T cells in healthy people across ages. The use of a sample-barcoded 5' primer and a J-beta primer mix characterized a second PCR of roughly 7 to 11 cycles. Each CDR3 protein is one row after TCRdb ran MiXCR on the 5' RACE reads. The repertoire holds more than 900,000 distinct CDR3 sequences, with around 25% as singletons. V was pared by 1 base and J by 3 bases, with 18 bases between. CDR1 is MNHNS and CDR2 is SASEGT in the germline V gene. The CDR3 is 17 amino acids. This same sample was also part of a study on T cells of mothers and their children.

The chain recombines TRBV6-1 with TRBJ1-1; D gene unclear. Sequencing input: blood. This receptor was identified in a girl between 2 and 10 years old in good health. The CDR3 coding sequence is TGTGCCAGCAGTGAAGGGGGTGTGTACACAAACTACACTGAAGCTTTCTTT. It is translated as CASSEGGVYTNYTEAFF.